This TCR beta chain is drawn from a study of blood T cell repertoires in COVID-19. Study-level information: Both acute and convalescent COVID-19 samples were obtained from the United States, Italy and Spain. Sample material is recorded as cDNA or gDNA derived from T cells, B-cell-depleted T cells, or PBMCs.

CDR3 length: 16 amino acids. The V and J ends lost 3 bases and 5 bases, in that order; junction bases with no gene match: 7. Germline V CDR1 and CDR2: SEHNR, FQNEAQ (reference sequence). Authors' methods: Nucleated cell number was recorded as an estimate derived from reference gene primer amplification. Clones were read by immunoSEQ multiplex PCR, and TCRdb kept only the in-frame ones, dropping some. The V and J calls and clone size were taken over from that table, and D and trimming were inferred from the DNA. The sample includes 180,000 or so clones, roughly nine tenths of them seen just once. J is TRBJ1-5 and V is TRBV7-9; TRBD1 matches 10 bases. The TCR comes from a man aged 18 to 30 with acute or convalescent COVID-19. Sequences were obtained from peripheral blood. The DNA of the CDR3 is TGTGCCAGCAGCTTTAGGACAGGGGGTTACGATCAGCCCCAGCATTTT. Protein sequence: CASSFRTGGYDQPQHF.